Reported below is one T cell receptor (beta chain). This CDR3 is 13 amino acids long. The V end was cut by 3 bases, the J end by 2 bases, with 3 bases between. Looked up from germline, CDR1 is SGHRS and CDR2 is YFSETQ. The sample is drawn from a study of shared clonotypes between healthy human individuals. Study details: A couple of women and a few men aged 18 to 49 served as donors. CD8 memory received one plate per donor, CD8 naive two, CD4 memory three and CD4 naive three.

Every immunoSEQ plate was one replicate of a subset's evenly spread DNA. The repertoire was sequenced with immunoSEQ multiplex PCR; TCRdb's copy has only in-frame clones and lacks some. The sample yields about 610,000 clones, around 97% seen once. The receptor comes from a woman younger than 45 in good health. Sample: naive CD4+ T cells sorted from blood. Subset denoted: CD45RA+ positively selected. The rearrangement uses TRBV5-1 and TRBJ2-6; D gene unclear. This CDR3 is CASSSAGANVLTF. The CDR3 DNA sequence: TGCGCCAGCAGCTCGGCTGGGGCCAACGTCCTGACTTTC.